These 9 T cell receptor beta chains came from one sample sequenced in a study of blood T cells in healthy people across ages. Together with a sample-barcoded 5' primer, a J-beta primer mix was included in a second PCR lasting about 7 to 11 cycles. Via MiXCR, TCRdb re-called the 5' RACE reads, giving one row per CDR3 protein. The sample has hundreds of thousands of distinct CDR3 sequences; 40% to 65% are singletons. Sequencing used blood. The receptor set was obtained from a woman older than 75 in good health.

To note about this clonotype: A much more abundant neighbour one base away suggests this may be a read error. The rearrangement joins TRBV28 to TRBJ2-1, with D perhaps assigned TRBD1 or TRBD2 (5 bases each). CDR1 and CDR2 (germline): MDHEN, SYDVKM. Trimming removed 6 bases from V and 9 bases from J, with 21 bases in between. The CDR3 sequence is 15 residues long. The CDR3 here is CASSRPDRGRGEQFF. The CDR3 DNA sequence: TGTGCCAGCAGCCGCCCCGATCGGGGACGTGGTGAGCAGTTCTTC. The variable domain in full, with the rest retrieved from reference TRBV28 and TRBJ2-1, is DVKVTQSSRYLVKRTGEKVFLECVQDMDHENMFWYRQDPGLGLRLIYFSYDVKMKEKGDIPEGYSVSREKKERFSLILESASTNQTSMYLCASSRPDRGRGEQFFGPGTRLTVL.

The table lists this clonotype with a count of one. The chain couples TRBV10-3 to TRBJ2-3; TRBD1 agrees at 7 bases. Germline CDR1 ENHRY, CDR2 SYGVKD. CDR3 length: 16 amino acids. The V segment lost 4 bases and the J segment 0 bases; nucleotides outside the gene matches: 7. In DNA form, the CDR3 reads TGTGCCATCAGTGGGACAGGTCACCAGAGCACAGATACGCAGTATTTT. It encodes CAISGTGHQSTDTQYF.

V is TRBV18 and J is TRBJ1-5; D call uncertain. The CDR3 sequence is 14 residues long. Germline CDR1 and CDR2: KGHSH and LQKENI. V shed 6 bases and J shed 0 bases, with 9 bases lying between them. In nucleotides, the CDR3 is TGTGCCAGCTCGGCTCAGGATAGCAATCAGCCCCAGCATTTT. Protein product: CASSAQDSNQPQHF.

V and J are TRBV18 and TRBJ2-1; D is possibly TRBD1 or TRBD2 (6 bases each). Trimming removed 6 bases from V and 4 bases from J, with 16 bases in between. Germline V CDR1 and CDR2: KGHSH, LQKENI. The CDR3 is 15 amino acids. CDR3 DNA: TGTGCCAGCTCCGACCGGGGGCACGTATACAATGAGCAGTTCTTC. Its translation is CASSDRGHVYNEQFF. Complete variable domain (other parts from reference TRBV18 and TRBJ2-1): NAGVMQNPRHLVRRRGQEARLRCSPMKGHSHVYWYRQLPEEGLKFMVYLQKENIIDESGMPKERFSAEFPKEGPSILRIQQVVRGDSAAYFCASSDRGHVYNEQFFGPGTRLTVL.

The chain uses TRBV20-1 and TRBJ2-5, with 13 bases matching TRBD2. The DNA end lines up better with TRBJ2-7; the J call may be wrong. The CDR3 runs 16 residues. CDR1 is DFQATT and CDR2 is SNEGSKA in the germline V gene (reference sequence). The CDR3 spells CSARDRGTSGKYEQYF. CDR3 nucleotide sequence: TGCAGTGCTAGAGATCGGGGGACTAGCGGGAAGTACGAGCAGTACTTC.

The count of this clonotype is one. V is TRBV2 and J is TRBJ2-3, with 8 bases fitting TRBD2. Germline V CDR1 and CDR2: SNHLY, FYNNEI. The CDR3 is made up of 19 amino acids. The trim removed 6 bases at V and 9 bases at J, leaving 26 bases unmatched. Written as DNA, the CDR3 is TGTGCCAGCAGGGGAAGACTAGCGCCATGCCTCGATATTGTCCACACGCAGTATTTT. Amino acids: CASRGRLAPCLDIVHTQYF.

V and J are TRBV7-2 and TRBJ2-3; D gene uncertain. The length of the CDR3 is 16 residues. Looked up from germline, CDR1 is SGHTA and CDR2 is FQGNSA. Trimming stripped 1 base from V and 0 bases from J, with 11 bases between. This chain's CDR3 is CASSLGVDPSTDTQYF. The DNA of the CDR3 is TGTGCCAGCAGCTTAGGGGTGGATCCTAGCACAGATACGCAGTATTTT.

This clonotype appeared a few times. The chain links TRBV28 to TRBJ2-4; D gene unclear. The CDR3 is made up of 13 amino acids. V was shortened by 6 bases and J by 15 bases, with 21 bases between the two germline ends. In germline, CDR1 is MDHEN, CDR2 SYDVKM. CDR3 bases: TGTGCCAGCAGCCAAGTTCGGCCCGTCGTCGCGTACTTC. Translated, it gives CASSQVRPVVAYF.

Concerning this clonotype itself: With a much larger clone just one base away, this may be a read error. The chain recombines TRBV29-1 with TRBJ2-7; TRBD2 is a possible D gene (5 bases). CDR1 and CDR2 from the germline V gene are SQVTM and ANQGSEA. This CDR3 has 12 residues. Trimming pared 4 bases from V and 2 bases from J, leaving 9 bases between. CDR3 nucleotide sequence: TGCAGCGTTGCGGGGAGCGCCTACGAGCAGTACTTC. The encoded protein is CSVAGSAYEQYF.